The clone carrying this T cell receptor (beta chain) appeared a single time. The CDR3 covers 13 residues. V lost 7 bases, J lost 4 bases, and 13 bases lay in between. Germline CDR1 reads LNHNV; CDR2 reads YYDKDF (reference sequence). TCRdb itself ran the reads through MiXCR, one entry per CDR3 protein. This sample carries 450,000 to 600,000 distinct CDR3 sequences, about 10% of them seen once, and the ten largest clones take roughly 10%. The data are from a study of T cell repertoires in cytomegalovirus infection. Study background: Matching HLA type and CMV infection were both indicated by public TCR beta signatures.

V gene TRBV15 combines with J gene TRBJ1-2; D not resolved. The sample was PBMCs. This receptor was identified in a human donor in good health (CMV status not recorded). Some clones in this sample may be carry-over from other donors' samples. The CDR3 coding sequence is TGTGCCACCAACAGCGATGGACTCTATGGCTACACCTTC. As protein: CATNSDGLYGYTF.